This TCR beta chain was documented in a study of sequential checkpoint blockade in melanoma. As for the study in general: Arm A got nivolumab then ipilimumab; arm B the reverse, 1:1. 91 pretreatment tumor DNA samples were TCRβ immunosequenced.

Treatment given: randomized to nivolumab then ipilimumab (arm A) or the reverse (arm B). The assay was immunoSEQ multiplex PCR, and TCRdb's table has in-frame clones only and misses some. The sample contains about 37,000 clones, under 35% of which appear only once. With 5 bases removed from V and 4 bases from J, the gap between germline ends came to 23 bases. The germline V gene encodes CDR1 SQVTM and CDR2 ANQGSEA. The CDR3 loop spans 16 amino acids. The chain combines TRBV29-1 with TRBJ1-2, with D hard to call. Material: tumor tissue (inferred from file names), obtained from a patient given nivolumab and ipilimumab in sequence. This receptor was identified in a human donor with melanoma. The CDR3 loop reads CSVLSRQFNRGYGYTF. For the CDR3, the DNA is TGCAGCGTTTTGAGCAGACAATTCAATCGAGGCTATGGCTACACCTTC. Looking up the rest from reference TRBV29-1 and TRBJ1-2 gives the full variable domain: SAVISQKPSRDICQRGTSLTIQCQVDSQVTMMFWYRQQPGQSLTLIATANQGSEATYESGFVIDKFPISRPNLTFSTLTVSNMSPEDSSIYLCSVLSRQFNRGYGYTFGSGTRLTVV.